This entry describes one TCR beta chain. This CDR3 is built from 15 residues. V gave up 0 bases and J gave up 1 base; unmatched junction bases: 2. Germline V gene lookup returns CDR1 SGHNT and CDR2 YYREEE (reference sequence). Measured with immunoSEQ multiplex PCR; TCRdb has only the in-frame clones, and not every one. This table holds about 150,000 clones, approximately 94% found once. This specimen comes from a study of control samples from healthy donors and cancer patients. V is TRBV5-4 and J is TRBJ2-7; 9 bases agree with TRBD1. The TCR was taken from a man between 35 and 55 years old in good health. The sequencing sample was made of blood. The CDR3, as DNA: TGTGCCAGCAGCTTGGAGGGACAGGGTTCCTACGAGCAGTACTTC. Encoded protein: CASSLEGQGSYEQYF.